Detailed here is one TCR beta chain. As yet, its antigen is unknown. A universal primer site arose from template switching, and cDNA bore unique molecular identifiers. In TCRdb, the 5' RACE reads were re-called with MiXCR into one record per CDR3 protein. The sample holds a few hundred thousand distinct CDR3 sequences; roughly 13% are singletons and the top ten take 0.8% to 1%. The data were taken from a study of identical twins. General study results and limits: The authors drew conclusions from cross-sectional statistical analysis rather than following the same donors. A lower insertion count was a feature of abundant cord blood beta clonotypes, with no such feature in memory repertoires.

Trimming took off 3 bases at V and 0 bases at J, with 12 bases between the two ends. The CDR3 spans 17 residues. This sample also appeared in a second study, on yellow fever vaccine responses in identical twins. That study adds: Reportedly, the T cell response mounted by twins to vaccine seemed partly convergent, partly personalized.

The chain joins TRBV12-3 or TRBV12-4 to TRBJ2-6; D unclear. The sequence was obtained from a woman younger than 30 in good health. Sequenced input: CD4+ T cells sorted from blood. The CDR3 DNA reads as TGTGCCAGCAGTTTTCAGTTGGCCGTCTCTGGGGCCAACGTCCTGACTTTC. It yields the protein CASSFQLAVSGANVLTF.